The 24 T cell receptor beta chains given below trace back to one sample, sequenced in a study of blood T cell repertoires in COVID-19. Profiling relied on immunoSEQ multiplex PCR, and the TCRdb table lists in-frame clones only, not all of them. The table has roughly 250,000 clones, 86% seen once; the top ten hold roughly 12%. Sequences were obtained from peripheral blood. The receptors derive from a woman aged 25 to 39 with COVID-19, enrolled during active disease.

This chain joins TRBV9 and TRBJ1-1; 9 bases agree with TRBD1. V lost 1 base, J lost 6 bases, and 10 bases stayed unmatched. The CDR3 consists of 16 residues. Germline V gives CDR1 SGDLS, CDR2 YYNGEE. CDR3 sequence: CASSVRTGVYVAEAFF. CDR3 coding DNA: TGTGCCAGCAGCGTAAGGACAGGGGTATATGTGGCTGAAGCTTTCTTT.

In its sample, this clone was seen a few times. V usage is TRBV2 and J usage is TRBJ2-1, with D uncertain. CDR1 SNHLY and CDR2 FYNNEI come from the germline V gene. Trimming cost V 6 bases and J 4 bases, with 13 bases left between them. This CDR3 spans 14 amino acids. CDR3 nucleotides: TGTGCCAGCAGAGAACCTGCGCGATACAATGAGCAGTTCTTC. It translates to CASREPARYNEQFF.

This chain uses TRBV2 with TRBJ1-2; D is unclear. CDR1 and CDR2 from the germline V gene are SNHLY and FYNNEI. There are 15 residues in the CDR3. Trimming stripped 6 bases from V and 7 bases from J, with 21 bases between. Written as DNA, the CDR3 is TGTGCCAGCAGGACCAGAGGGAGCCCCGGGAGTGGCTACACCTTC. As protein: CASRTRGSPGSGYTF.

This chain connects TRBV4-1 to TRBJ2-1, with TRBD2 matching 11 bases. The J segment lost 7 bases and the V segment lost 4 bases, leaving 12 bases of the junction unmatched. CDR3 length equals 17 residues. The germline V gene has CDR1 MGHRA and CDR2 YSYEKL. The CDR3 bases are TGCGCCAGCAGCCGACCACCGGGACTAGCGGTGACTAATGAGCAGTTCTTC. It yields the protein CASSRPPGLAVTNEQFF.

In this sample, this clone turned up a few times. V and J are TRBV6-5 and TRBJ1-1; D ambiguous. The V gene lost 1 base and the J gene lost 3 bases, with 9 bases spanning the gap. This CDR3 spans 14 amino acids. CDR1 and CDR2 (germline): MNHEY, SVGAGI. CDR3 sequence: CASSYWPGDTEAFF. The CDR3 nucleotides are TGTGCCAGCAGTTACTGGCCCGGGGACACTGAAGCTTTCTTT.

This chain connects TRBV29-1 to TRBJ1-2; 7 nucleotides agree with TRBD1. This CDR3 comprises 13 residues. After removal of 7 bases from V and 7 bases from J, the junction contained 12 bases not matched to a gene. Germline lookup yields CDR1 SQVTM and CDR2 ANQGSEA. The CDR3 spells CSAGGQLNSGYTF. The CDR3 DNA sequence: TGCAGCGCCGGGGGACAGTTAAATAGTGGCTACACCTTC.

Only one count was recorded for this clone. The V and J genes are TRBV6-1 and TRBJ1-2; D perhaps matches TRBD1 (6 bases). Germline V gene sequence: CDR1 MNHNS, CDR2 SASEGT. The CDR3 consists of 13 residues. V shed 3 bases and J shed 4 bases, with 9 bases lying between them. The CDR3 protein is CASSDRGLYGYTF. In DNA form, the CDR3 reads TGTGCCAGCAGTGACAGGGGCCTCTATGGCTACACCTTC.

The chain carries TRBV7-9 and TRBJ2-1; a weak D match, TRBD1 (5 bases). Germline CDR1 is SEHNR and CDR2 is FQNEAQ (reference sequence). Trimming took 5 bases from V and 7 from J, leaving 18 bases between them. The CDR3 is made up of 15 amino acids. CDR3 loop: CASSNYGQALNEQFF. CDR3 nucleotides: TGTGCCAGCAGCAACTATGGACAAGCACTGAATGAGCAGTTCTTC.

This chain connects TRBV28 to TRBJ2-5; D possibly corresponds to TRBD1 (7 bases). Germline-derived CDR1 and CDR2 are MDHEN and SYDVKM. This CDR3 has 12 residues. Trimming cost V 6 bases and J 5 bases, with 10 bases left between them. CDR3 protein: CASRTGRETQYF. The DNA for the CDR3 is TGTGCCAGCAGGACAGGGAGGGAGACCCAGTACTTC.

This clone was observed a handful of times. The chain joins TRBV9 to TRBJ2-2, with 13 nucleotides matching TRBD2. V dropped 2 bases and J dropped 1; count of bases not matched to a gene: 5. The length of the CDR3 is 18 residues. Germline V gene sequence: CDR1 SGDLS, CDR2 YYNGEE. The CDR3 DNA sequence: TGTGCCAGCAGCGTTCGACTAGCGGGGGGCCTGAACACCGGGGAGCTGTTTTTT. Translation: CASSVRLAGGLNTGELFF.

Written as DNA, the CDR3 is TGTGCCAGCACCCCATCGGGGAGCAGCTCTGGAAACACCATATATTTT. Encoded protein: CASTPSGSSSGNTIYF. This chain joins TRBV7-9 and TRBJ1-3; the D is unclear. V was clipped by 7 bases and J by 0 bases, with 16 bases between them. Germline V gene lookup returns CDR1 SEHNR and CDR2 FQNEAQ (reference sequence). There are 16 residues in the CDR3.

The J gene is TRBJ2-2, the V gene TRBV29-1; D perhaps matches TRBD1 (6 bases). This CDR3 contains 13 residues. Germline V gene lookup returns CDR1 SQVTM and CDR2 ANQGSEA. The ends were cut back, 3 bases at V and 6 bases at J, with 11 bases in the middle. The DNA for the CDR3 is TGCAGCGTTGATGAGGGGGTATCCGGGGAGCTGTTTTTT. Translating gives CSVDEGVSGELFF.

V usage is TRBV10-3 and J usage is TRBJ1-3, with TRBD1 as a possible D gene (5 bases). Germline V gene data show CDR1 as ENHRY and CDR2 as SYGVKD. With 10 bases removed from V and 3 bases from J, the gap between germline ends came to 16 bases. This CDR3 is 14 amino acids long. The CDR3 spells CATNAGTIGNTIYF. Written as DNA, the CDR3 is TGTGCCACGAATGCGGGGACTATTGGAAACACCATATATTTT.

CDR3: CASSYRGGATGELFF. The CDR3 nucleotides read TGTGCCAGCAGTTATCGCGGGGGGGCCACCGGGGAGCTGTTTTTT. The V and J genes are TRBV6-5 and TRBJ2-2; TRBD2 agrees at 9 bases. V dropped 3 bases and J dropped 4; count of bases not matched to a gene: 3. The CDR3 loop spans 15 amino acids. Germline lookup yields CDR1 MNHEY and CDR2 SVGAGI.

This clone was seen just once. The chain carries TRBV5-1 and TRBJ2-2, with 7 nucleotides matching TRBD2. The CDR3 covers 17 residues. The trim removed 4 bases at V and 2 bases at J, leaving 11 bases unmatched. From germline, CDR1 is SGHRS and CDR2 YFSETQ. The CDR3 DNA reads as TGCGCCAGCAGCCCACCTTTAGGGACTACTAACACCGGGGAGCTGTTTTTT. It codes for CASSPPLGTTNTGELFF.

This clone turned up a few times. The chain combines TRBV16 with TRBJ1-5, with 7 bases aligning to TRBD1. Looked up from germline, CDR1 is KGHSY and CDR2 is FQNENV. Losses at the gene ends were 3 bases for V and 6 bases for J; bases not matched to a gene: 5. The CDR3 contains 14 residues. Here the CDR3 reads CASSHDRVGQPQHF. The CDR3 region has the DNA TGTGCCAGCAGCCACGACAGGGTTGGTCAGCCCCAGCATTTT.

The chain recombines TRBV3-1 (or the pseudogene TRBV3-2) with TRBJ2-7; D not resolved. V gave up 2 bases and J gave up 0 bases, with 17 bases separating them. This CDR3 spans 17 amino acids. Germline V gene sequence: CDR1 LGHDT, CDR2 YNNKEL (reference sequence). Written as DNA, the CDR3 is TGTGCCAGCAGCCAATACTTTAGTACAGTTCTCTCCTACGAGCAGTACTTC. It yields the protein CASSQYFSTVLSYEQYF.

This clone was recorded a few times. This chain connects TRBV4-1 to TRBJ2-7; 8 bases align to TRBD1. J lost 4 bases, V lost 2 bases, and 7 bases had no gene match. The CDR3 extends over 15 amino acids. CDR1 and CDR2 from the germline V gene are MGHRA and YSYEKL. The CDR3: CASSQMSGQGYEQYF. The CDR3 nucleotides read TGCGCCAGCAGCCAAATGTCCGGACAGGGTTACGAGCAGTACTTC.

The CDR3 sequence is CASRAMEASVADTQYF. CDR3 bases: TGTGCCAGCAGAGCCATGGAGGCTTCCGTCGCAGATACGCAGTATTTT. The chain couples TRBV6-6 to TRBJ2-3; D may be TRBD2 (5 bases). There are 16 residues in the CDR3. Trimming cost V 6 bases and J 4 bases, with 20 bases left between them. From germline, CDR1 is MNHNY and CDR2 SVGAGI (reference sequence).

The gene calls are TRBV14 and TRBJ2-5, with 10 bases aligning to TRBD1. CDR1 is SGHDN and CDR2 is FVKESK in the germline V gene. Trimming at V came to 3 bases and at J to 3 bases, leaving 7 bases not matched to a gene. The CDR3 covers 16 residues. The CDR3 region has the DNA TGTGCCAGCAGCCATCTACCCGGGACAGGGGAAGAGACCCAGTACTTC. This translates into CASSHLPGTGEETQYF.

CDR3 sequence: CASTPGSETQYF. The DNA for the CDR3 is TGCGCCAGCACGCCGGGGTCCGAGACCCAGTACTTC. This chain connects TRBV5-1 to TRBJ2-5; TRBD2 might be the D (5 bases). The CDR3 has 12 residues. Germline-derived CDR1 and CDR2 are SGHRS and YFSETQ. Trimming left V 6 bases short and J 5 bases short, with 11 bases between.

The DNA of the CDR3 is TGCAGTGCTAGTGAGCATTTGGAAGTACGGGGGGGCACAGATACGCAGTATTTT. Its translation is CSASEHLEVRGGTDTQYF. The chain is built from TRBV20-1 and TRBJ2-3; TRBD2 aligns across 7 bases. V lost 3 bases, J lost 1 base, and 16 bases stayed unmatched. The CDR3 spans 18 residues. CDR1 is DFQATT, CDR2 SNEGSKA, per germline (reference sequence).

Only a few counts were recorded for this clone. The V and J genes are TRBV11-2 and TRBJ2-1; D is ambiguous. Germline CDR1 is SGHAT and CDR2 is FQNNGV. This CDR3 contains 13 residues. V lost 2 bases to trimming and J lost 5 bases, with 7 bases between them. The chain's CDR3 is CASSLNLDNEQFF. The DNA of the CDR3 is TGTGCCAGCAGCTTAAATTTAGACAATGAGCAGTTCTTC.

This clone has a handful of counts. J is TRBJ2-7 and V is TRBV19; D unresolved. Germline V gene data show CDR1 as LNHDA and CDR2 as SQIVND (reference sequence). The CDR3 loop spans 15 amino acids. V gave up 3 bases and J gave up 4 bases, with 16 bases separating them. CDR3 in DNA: TGTGCCAGTAGTATCTCCCCTGGGCACTCATACGAGCAGTACTTC. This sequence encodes CASSISPGHSYEQYF. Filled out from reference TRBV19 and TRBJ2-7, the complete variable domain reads DGGITQSPKYLFRKEGQNVTLSCEQNLNHDAMYWYRQDPGQGLRLIYYSQIVNDFQKGDIAEGYSVSREKKESFPLTVTSAQKNPTAFYLCASSISPGHSYEQYFGPGTRLTVT.